The TCR beta chain described here comes from a study of shared clonotypes between healthy human individuals. Findings of the study overall: Sorted-subset sequencing was shown by rarefaction to be incomplete despite large depth. Sequencing depth was a factor that was expected to affect clonotype sharing among donors. Sampling covered blood only; tissue repertoires likely differ.

Only in-frame clones appear in the TCRdb table, and some are missing; sequencing was by immunoSEQ multiplex PCR. The sample has around 650,000 clones, roughly 96% seen once; the top ten hold roughly 0.12%. On this clone itself: What it binds is not known.

CD45RO-negative, CCR7-positively selected cells formed the naive CD8 fraction, excluding terminally differentiated effector memory CD45RA+ cells. None of the donors, who were healthy HIV-negative adults, had recently had acute infections or vaccinations. CDR1 and CDR2 from the germline V gene are SGHVS and FQNEAQ. V dropped 3 bases and J dropped 4 bases, with 19 bases sitting between them. This CDR3 spans 16 amino acids. The chain recombines TRBV7-8 with TRBJ2-7, with D possibly TRBD2 on 5 matching bases. Sequencing used naive CD8+ T cells sorted from blood. This TCR was recovered from a woman under 40 in good health. CDR3 nucleotide sequence: TGTGCCAGCAGCTTTGGTATGGAGGTCTTCGCGTACGAGCAGTACTTC. Amino acid sequence: CASSFGMEVFAYEQYF.